Many counts were recorded for the clone carrying this TCR beta chain. V dropped 4 bases and J dropped 3; count of bases not matched to a gene: 2. Germline assignment: CDR1 LGHNA and CDR2 YNFKEQ. The length of the CDR3 is 14 residues. This sample stems from a study of metastatic and nonmetastatic thyroid tumors. Treatment of any kind had been given to no patient before thyroid surgery. TCRdb re-called the PCR reads through MiXCR. Among tens of thousands of clones listed, about 25% were seen once. V gene TRBV4-2 combines with J gene TRBJ2-5; 10 nucleotides line up with TRBD2. The sample taken for sequencing was blood. The receptor comes from a male donor with papillary thyroid cancer or a benign thyroid nodule (not recorded which). Some clones in this sample may be carry-over from other donors' samples. Here the CDR3 DNA reads TGTGCCAGCAGCCGTCTAGCGGGAGAAGAGACCCAGTACTTC. Its translation is CASSRLAGEETQYF.